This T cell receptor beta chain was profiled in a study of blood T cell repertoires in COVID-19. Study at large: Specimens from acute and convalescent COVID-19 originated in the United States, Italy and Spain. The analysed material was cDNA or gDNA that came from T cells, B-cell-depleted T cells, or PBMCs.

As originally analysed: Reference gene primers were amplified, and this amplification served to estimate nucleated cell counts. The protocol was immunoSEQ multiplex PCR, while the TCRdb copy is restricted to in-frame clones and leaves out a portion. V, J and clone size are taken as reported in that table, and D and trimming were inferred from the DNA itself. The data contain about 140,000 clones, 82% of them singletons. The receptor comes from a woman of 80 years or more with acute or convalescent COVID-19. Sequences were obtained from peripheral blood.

This CDR3 reads CASSSNPLLGGYEQYF. In DNA form, the CDR3 reads TGTGCCAGCAGTTCAAACCCTTTATTGGGGGGCTACGAGCAGTACTTC. The chain recombines TRBV27 with TRBJ2-7; D is possibly TRBD2 (6 bases). Trimming removed 4 bases from V and 3 bases from J, with 19 bases in between. The CDR3 runs to 16 residues. CDR1 is MNHEY and CDR2 is SMNVEV in the germline V gene (reference sequence).